The 17 T cell receptor beta chains in this list originate from one sample, sequenced in a study of cytomegalovirus exposure and HLA in healthy donors. PCR used 60 Vbeta primers and 13 Jbeta primers. Sequencing was performed with immunoSEQ multiplex PCR; in TCRdb, only in-frame clones are kept and a portion is missing. This sample yields 190,000 or so clones, of which 79% are seen a single time; around 1.6% belongs to the top ten. Sequencing used PBMCs. Every receptor here comes from a girl aged 5-17 years in good health and CMV-seropositive.

The CDR3 region is CASSRGTSSYNEQFF. In DNA form, the CDR3 reads TGTGCCAGCAGTCGGGGGACTAGCTCCTACAATGAGCAGTTCTTC. The V call is TRBV6-6, the J call TRBJ2-1, with 8 bases fitting TRBD2. Trimming cost V 5 bases and J 0 bases; bases outside gene matches: 3. This CDR3 spans 15 amino acids. From germline, CDR1 is MNHNY and CDR2 SVGAGI (reference sequence).

This chain connects TRBV13 to TRBJ2-5; D is undetermined. The germline gives CDR1 PRHDT, CDR2 FYEKMQ (reference sequence). Between the trimmed V and J ends, which lost 7 bases and 2 bases, there was a span of 11 bases. This CDR3 spans 13 amino acids. The CDR3 bases are TGTGCCAGCACTACGGGTCCACAAGAGACCCAGTACTTC. Translated: CASTTGPQETQYF. Full variable domain (remainder filled in from reference TRBV13 and TRBJ2-5): AAGVIQSPRHLIKEKRETATLKCYPIPRHDTVYWYQQGPGQDPQFLISFYEKMQSDKGSIPDRFSAQQFSDYHSELNMSSLELGDSALYFCASTTGPQETQYFGPGTRLLVL.

The J gene is TRBJ2-7, the V gene TRBV28; 9 bases agree with TRBD1. From germline, CDR1 is MDHEN and CDR2 SYDVKM. The length of the CDR3 is 13 residues. Germline trimming cut 7 bases from V and 4 bases from J; bases unmatched to any gene: 5. The CDR3 reads CASNRGLSYEQYF. DNA for the CDR3: TGTGCCAGCAACAGGGGGCTATCGTACGAGCAGTACTTC.

The count of this clone is one. The chain joins TRBV12-5 to TRBJ2-1; 7 nucleotides match TRBD1. Germline lookup yields CDR1 LGHNT and CDR2 FRNRAP. J was trimmed by 4 bases and V by 0 bases; bases with no gene match: 6. The CDR3 is made up of 16 amino acids. CDR3 sequence reads: CASGLVQGTAYNEQFF. The CDR3 nucleotides are TGTGCTAGTGGTTTGGTACAGGGGACCGCATACAATGAGCAGTTCTTC.

The chain combines TRBV5-5 with TRBJ2-7; the D is unclear. From germline, CDR1 is SGHKS and CDR2 YYEKEE (reference sequence). V lost 4 bases and J 0 bases, leaving 11 bases between the germline ends. CDR3 length: 14 residues. The CDR3 DNA is TGTGCCAGCAGCCCCCACTACAACTCCTACGAGCAGTACTTC. Its protein product is CASSPHYNSYEQYF.

CDR3 sequence: CASSRQSNQPQHF. The CDR3 DNA sequence: TGTGCCAGCTCCCGACAAAGCAATCAGCCCCAGCATTTT. The rearrangement links TRBV18 to TRBJ1-5; D ambiguous. CDR1 KGHSH and CDR2 LQKENI come from the germline V gene. V was pared by 6 bases and J by 1 base, with 7 bases between. CDR3 length equals 13 residues.

This chain joins TRBV7-8 and TRBJ2-7; 7 bases align to TRBD1. With V trimmed by 5 bases and J by 5 bases, 6 bases remained unmatched. The CDR3 is 13 amino acids. The germline gives CDR1 SGHVS, CDR2 FQNEAQ. The chain's CDR3 is CASSVTGSHEQYF. CDR3 sequence (DNA): TGTGCCAGCAGCGTGACAGGGTCCCACGAGCAGTACTTC.

This clone was observed a handful of times. V is TRBV6-1 and J is TRBJ1-1, with a weak D call TRBD1 (6 bases). The CDR3 is made up of 14 amino acids. In germline, CDR1 is MNHNS, CDR2 SASEGT. V dropped 4 bases and J dropped 1 base, with 10 bases sitting between them. The chain's CDR3 is CASSVGAPNTEAFF. DNA for the CDR3: TGTGCCAGCAGTGTGGGGGCTCCGAACACTGAAGCTTTCTTT.

This chain links TRBV7-9 with TRBJ2-7; 15 nucleotides match TRBD2. The germline V gene encodes CDR1 SEHNR and CDR2 FQNEAQ (reference sequence). CDR3 length equals 17 residues. V shed 3 bases, J shed 3 bases, and the junction held 6 bases outside the gene matches. The CDR3 DNA reads as TGTGCCAGCAGCTTCCTCGGACTAGCGGGGGGGAGCTACGAGCAGTACTTC. It codes for CASSFLGLAGGSYEQYF.

This sequence joins TRBV7-9 and TRBJ2-1, with TRBD2 identical over 10 bases. This CDR3 is built from 15 residues. Losses at the gene ends were 1 base for V and 9 bases for J; bases not matched to a gene: 6. Germline loops: CDR1 SEHNR, CDR2 FQNEAQ (reference sequence). CDR3 region: CASSLGSGGAREQFF. Here the CDR3 DNA reads TGTGCCAGCAGCTTAGGGAGCGGGGGGGCCCGTGAGCAGTTCTTC.

The chain links TRBV5-6 to TRBJ2-7; 10 bases fit TRBD1. After removal of 2 bases from V and 6 bases from J, the junction contained 2 bases not matched to a gene. This CDR3 is built from 13 residues. Germline assignment: CDR1 SGHDT and CDR2 YYEEEE. CDR3 in DNA: TGTGCCAGCAGCTTAGGACAGGGGGGCGAGCAGTACTTC. This codes for CASSLGQGGEQYF.

This chain connects TRBV2 to TRBJ1-6; possibly TRBD1 for D (5 bases). Trimming removed 6 bases from V and 1 base from J, with 13 bases in between. Germline-derived CDR1 and CDR2 are SNHLY and FYNNEI. The CDR3 runs to 16 residues. The CDR3: CASRVDSLSYNSPLHF. The CDR3, as DNA: TGTGCCAGCAGAGTCGACAGCCTATCCTATAATTCACCCCTCCACTTT. Looking up the rest from reference TRBV2 and TRBJ1-6 gives the full variable domain: EPEVTQTPSHQVTQMGQEVILRCVPISNHLYFYWYRQILGQKVEFLVSFYNNEISEKSEIFDDQFSVERPDGSNFTLKIRSTKLEDSAMYFCASRVDSLSYNSPLHFGNGTRLTVT.

The genes are TRBV15 and TRBJ2-7; 10 bases map to TRBD1. Germline assignment: CDR1 LNHNV and CDR2 YYDKDF (reference sequence). V was pared by 5 bases and J by 0 bases, with 1 base of the junction left unmatched. The CDR3 totals 14 residues. CDR3 sequence: CATSWDRGSYEQYF. DNA for the CDR3: TGTGCCACCAGCTGGGACAGGGGCTCCTACGAGCAGTACTTC.

This clone was detected only a few times. The chain is built from TRBV6-5 and TRBJ2-7; 7 bases agree with TRBD1. Germline assignment: CDR1 MNHEY and CDR2 SVGAGI. V gave up 6 bases and J gave up 2 bases; unmatched junction bases: 7. The length of the CDR3 is 14 residues. The CDR3 region is CASRLQGSAYEQYF. CDR3 coding DNA: TGTGCCAGCAGGCTACAGGGGTCGGCCTACGAGCAGTACTTC.

This clone occurred once. The V gene is TRBV2, the J gene TRBJ2-3; D perhaps matches TRBD1 (6 bases). CDR3 length equals 16 residues. V was clipped by 4 bases and J by 0 bases, with 14 bases between them. Germline CDR1 SNHLY, CDR2 FYNNEI. The CDR3 coding sequence is TGTGCCAGCAGTGGGTTCGGACAGTTTAGCACAGATACGCAGTATTTT. Protein product: CASSGFGQFSTDTQYF.

The genes are TRBV30 and TRBJ2-5, with a tentative D call TRBD2 (6 bases). Germline assignment: CDR1 GTSNPN and CDR2 SVGIG (reference sequence). Trimming cost V 2 bases and J 2 bases, with 15 bases left between them. The length of the CDR3 is 15 residues. CDR3 nucleotides: TGTGCCTGGAGTCCCTTGGCGGGGCGGCAAGAGACCCAGTACTTC. Translating it yields CAWSPLAGRQETQYF.

By its share, this clone is medium-sized (0.01 to 0.1%). Other DNA sequences within the sample encode an identical CDR3. This chain links TRBV6-1 with TRBJ2-3; 12 bases map to TRBD2. This CDR3 is built from 15 residues. V lost 2 bases and J lost 4; bases outside the gene matches: 1. Per germline, CDR1 MNHNS and CDR2 SASEGT. The CDR3 bases are TGTGCCAGCAGTGAACTAGCGGGGGGGCCAGATACGCAGTATTTT. Protein sequence: CASSELAGGPDTQYF.